These 32 T cell receptor beta chains originate from one sample sequenced in a study of cytomegalovirus exposure and HLA in healthy donors. The study ran its PCR with 60 Vbeta and 13 Jbeta primers. This table comes from immunoSEQ multiplex PCR, and its TCRdb copy is limited to in-frame clones, with some not included. The sample has 100,000 to 120,000 clones; about an eighth are singletons. The source material was PBMCs. These receptor sequences come from a man aged 35 to 55 in good health and CMV-seropositive.

This clone was counted between two and nine times. This chain links TRBV7-9 with TRBJ2-7; TRBD2 might be the D (6 bases). The germline V gene encodes CDR1 SEHNR and CDR2 FQNEAQ (reference sequence). The length of the CDR3 is 14 residues. The V end lost 4 bases, the J end lost 4 bases, and 14 bases lay between the germline ends. The DNA for the CDR3 is TGTGCCAGCAGCTCCCGAGGGACTCCATACGAGCAGTACTTC. Its protein is CASSSRGTPYEQYF.

This clone was seen a handful of times. The V and J genes are TRBV7-9 and TRBJ2-7; TRBD1 aligns across 8 bases. Germline V CDR1 and CDR2: SEHNR, FQNEAQ (reference sequence). The CDR3 totals 12 residues. V shed 2 bases, J shed 6 bases, and the junction held 0 bases outside the gene matches. The CDR3 nucleotides read TGTGCCAGCAGCTTAACAGGGGGCGAGCAGTACTTC. Translation gives CASSLTGGEQYF.

This clone turned up a few times. The chain carries TRBV2 and TRBJ2-2; 8 bases agree with TRBD2. Germline-derived CDR1 and CDR2 are SNHLY and FYNNEI. The CDR3 totals 15 residues. With 6 bases clipped from V and 2 bases from J, the junction kept 5 bases outside the gene matches. In DNA, the CDR3 is TGTGCCAGCAGGCCGGGACTAGGTAACACCGGGGAGCTGTTTTTT. Protein: CASRPGLGNTGELFF.

This clone was counted at least ten times. The J gene is TRBJ1-4, the V gene TRBV4-3; D gene unclear. Trimming left V 4 bases short and J 8 bases short, with 17 bases between. CDR1 and CDR2 from the germline V gene are LGHNA and YSLEER. This CDR3 is 15 amino acids long. The CDR3 is CASSRGGWREEKLFF. Written as DNA, the CDR3 is TGCGCCAGCAGCCGGGGAGGATGGAGGGAGGAAAAACTGTTTTTT.

This sequence joins TRBV4-3 and TRBJ2-7; 10 bases match TRBD2. CDR1 is LGHNA and CDR2 is YSLEER in the germline V gene. This CDR3 has 15 amino acids. The V and J ends lost 0 bases and 3 bases, in that order; junction bases with no gene match: 2. CDR3 loop: CASSQEWTSGYEQYF. The CDR3 coding sequence is TGCGCCAGCAGCCAAGAATGGACTAGCGGCTACGAGCAGTACTTC.

This chain uses TRBV9 with TRBJ1-5; D ambiguous. Trimming removed 2 bases at V and 0 bases at J, with 3 bases between. Per germline, CDR1 SGDLS and CDR2 YYNGEE. CDR3 length equals 13 residues. CDR3 DNA sequence: TGTGCCAGCAGCGTGTATAGCAATCAGCCCCAGCATTTT. Translated: CASSVYSNQPQHF.

The rearrangement links TRBV7-2 to TRBJ2-7; perhaps TRBD2 as D (6 bases). In germline, CDR1 is SGHTA, CDR2 FQGNSA. The CDR3 extends over 14 amino acids. V was clipped by 0 bases and J by 6 bases, with 12 bases between them. The CDR3 region has the DNA TGTGCCAGCAGCTTAGCGGGAGGAAGGAGCGAGCAGTACTTC. It is translated as CASSLAGGRSEQYF. Drawing the rest from reference TRBV7-2 and TRBJ2-7, the complete variable domain is GAGVSQSPSNKVTEKGKDVELRCDPISGHTALYWYRQSLGQGLEFLIYFQGNSAPDKSGLPSDRFSAERTGGSVSTLTIQRTQQEDSAVYLCASSLAGGRSEQYFGPGTRLTVT.

This clone appeared a few times. The V gene is TRBV10-2, the J gene TRBJ2-1, with 10 positions matching TRBD2. CDR1 and CDR2 (germline): WSHSY, SAAADI. J gave up 3 bases and V 6 bases, and 11 bases lay outside the gene matches. The CDR3 consists of 17 residues. The CDR3 sequence: CASSGPPTSGDYNEQFF. CDR3 sequence (DNA): TGCGCCAGCAGCGGTCCTCCTACTAGCGGGGACTACAATGAGCAGTTCTTC.

In this sample, this clone turned up a few times. The V call is TRBV5-6, the J call TRBJ1-2, with 7 bases identical to TRBD1. J was trimmed by 8 bases and V by 3 bases; bases with no gene match: 13. Germline CDR1 is SGHDT and CDR2 is YYEEEE. The CDR3 has 15 residues. The CDR3 spells CASSSSPTGEAGYTF. The CDR3 nucleotides are TGTGCCAGCAGCTCCTCCCCCACAGGGGAGGCCGGCTACACCTTC.

A few counts support this clone. V is TRBV14 and J is TRBJ2-1; TRBD1 matches at 7 bases. The CDR3 spans 14 residues. CDR1 is SGHDN and CDR2 is FVKESK in the germline V gene. Trimming cost V 4 bases and J 7 bases; bases outside gene matches: 7. The CDR3 reads CASSPRTGPNEQFF. CDR3 DNA sequence: TGTGCCAGCAGCCCAAGGACAGGCCCTAATGAGCAGTTCTTC.

This clone has a handful of counts. Other DNA sequences in the same sample also yield this CDR3. The chain couples TRBV30 to TRBJ1-5; tentatively, D is TRBD1 (6 bases). This CDR3 spans 14 amino acids. V lost 0 bases, J lost 7 bases, and 13 bases lay in between. CDR1 is GTSNPN and CDR2 is SVGIG in the germline V gene (reference sequence). The CDR3 sequence is CAWSVQTGTQPQHF. DNA for the CDR3: TGTGCCTGGAGTGTACAAACAGGGACGCAGCCCCAGCATTTT.

The V call is TRBV28, the J call TRBJ2-7, with TRBD2 identical over 14 bases. Germline CDR1 is MDHEN and CDR2 is SYDVKM. J was trimmed by 7 bases and V by 8 bases; bases with no gene match: 10. The CDR3 covers 15 residues. Written as DNA, the CDR3 is TGTGCCAGCCACGGGATGGGACTAGCGGGAGTAGAGCAGTACTTC. Amino acid sequence: CASHGMGLAGVEQYF.

This sequence joins TRBV6-4 and TRBJ2-5; 8 bases agree with TRBD2. CDR3 length: 17 amino acids. V trimming: 8 bases; J trimming: 1 base; junction bases outside the gene matches: 15. CDR1 is MRHNA and CDR2 is SNTAGT in the germline V gene. The CDR3 sequence is CASLRGGRERSQETQYF. CDR3 nucleotides: TGTGCCAGCCTTCGGGGGGGGCGGGAAAGGTCCCAAGAGACCCAGTACTTC.

This clone was counted a few times. The rearrangement joins TRBV5-1 to TRBJ1-1, with D tentatively TRBD1 (5 bases). Trimming took off 0 bases at V and 2 bases at J, with 11 bases between the two ends. CDR3 length equals 15 residues. Germline V gene lookup returns CDR1 SGHRS and CDR2 YFSETQ. DNA of the CDR3: TGCGCCAGCAGCTTGGCCTGGGGGGATAACACTGAAGCTTTCTTT. Protein product: CASSLAWGDNTEAFF.

This clone was counted only a few times. The V gene is TRBV5-4, the J gene TRBJ2-2, with 7 bases aligning to TRBD2. CDR3 length: 16 amino acids. Germline CDR1 and CDR2: SGHNT and YYREEE (reference sequence). With 4 bases clipped from V and 5 bases from J, the junction kept 11 bases outside the gene matches. The DNA for the CDR3 is TGTGCCAGCAGCGCGCCGGGACTACCAAGGACCGGGGAGCTGTTTTTT. Translating gives CASSAPGLPRTGELFF.

This clone appeared a few times. V gene TRBV27 combines with J gene TRBJ1-1; D is uncertain. The CDR3 is made up of 15 amino acids. Germline V gives CDR1 MNHEY, CDR2 SMNVEV (reference sequence). The V and J ends lost 5 bases and 0 bases respectively, with 13 bases between them. The CDR3 loop is CASSPRGGMNTEAFF. The CDR3 DNA is TGTGCCAGCAGTCCCCGGGGAGGGATGAACACTGAAGCTTTCTTT.

The CDR3 DNA is TGTGCCAGCAGCTCCCCGGGACAGGCGCTTAGGGACACTGAAGCTTTCTTT. Protein: CASSSPGQALRDTEAFF. The genes are TRBV7-8 and TRBJ1-1, with 8 nucleotides matching TRBD1. With V trimmed by 4 bases and J by 3 bases, 13 bases remained unmatched. Germline assignment: CDR1 SGHVS and CDR2 FQNEAQ. The CDR3 is 17 amino acids.

This chain joins TRBV27 and TRBJ2-7, with D unresolved. Germline CDR1 MNHEY, CDR2 SMNVEV (reference sequence). Between the trimmed V and J ends, which lost 3 bases and 0 bases, there was a span of 9 bases. This CDR3 is 14 amino acids long. CDR3 nucleotides: TGTGCCAGCAGTTTTTCCCGGAGCTCCTACGAGCAGTACTTC. This gives the protein CASSFSRSSYEQYF.

The rearrangement joins TRBV6-5 to TRBJ2-7, with a weak D call TRBD1 (5 bases). The ends were cut back, 9 bases at V and 6 bases at J, with 24 bases in the middle. The CDR3 is made up of 15 amino acids. Germline V gives CDR1 MNHEY, CDR2 SVGAGI. The chain's CDR3 is CARSPEYGQKIEQYV. CDR3 DNA sequence: TGTGCCAGAAGTCCCGAATATGGACAAAAGATCGAGCAGTACGTC.

The rearrangement links TRBV4-1 to TRBJ2-7; tentative D call: TRBD2 (5 bases). V dropped 1 base and J dropped 6 bases, with 13 bases sitting between them. The germline gives CDR1 MGHRA, CDR2 YSYEKL. This CDR3 has 14 residues. DNA for the CDR3: TGCGCCAGCAGCCAAGTGTGGCTAGCCTCCGAGCAGTACTTC. Protein product: CASSQVWLASEQYF.

The chain has TRBV4-1 and TRBJ1-1, with D possibly TRBD1 on 5 matching bases. This CDR3 has 16 amino acids. Deletions cut 3 bases from V and 1 base from J, with 15 bases between. The V gene's germline CDR1 is MGHRA and CDR2 YSYEKL. CDR3 protein: CASSHPVRGRNTEAFF. CDR3 sequence (DNA): TGCGCCAGCAGCCACCCCGTCCGGGGGAGGAACACTGAAGCTTTCTTT.

The chain employs TRBV19 and TRBJ1-1; D unclear. The CDR3 has 11 amino acids. The germline V gene encodes CDR1 LNHDA and CDR2 SQIVND (reference sequence). V was clipped by 3 bases and J by 13 bases, with 12 bases between them. The CDR3 here is CASSMEYFSFF. CDR3 DNA: TGTGCCAGTAGTATGGAGTATTTTAGTTTCTTT.

This clone was recorded many times. This chain connects TRBV6-1 to TRBJ1-4, with TRBD1 as a possible D gene (5 bases). This CDR3 is 13 amino acids long. Germline lookup yields CDR1 MNHNS and CDR2 SASEGT. V lost 10 bases and J lost 8, with 17 bases in between. CDR3: CATPREGREKLFF. The DNA for the CDR3 is TGTGCCACCCCCAGGGAGGGGAGGGAAAAACTGTTTTTT.

V gene TRBV5-1 combines with J gene TRBJ2-1, with D unresolved. This CDR3 spans 15 amino acids. Trimming shortened V by 1 base and J by 0 bases, and 8 bases separated the two germline ends. CDR1 and CDR2 (germline): SGHRS, YFSETQ. CDR3 sequence: CASSLRQSSYNEQFF. The CDR3 nucleotides are TGCGCCAGCAGCTTGAGACAAAGCTCCTACAATGAGCAGTTCTTC.

This clone was observed a few times. V and J are TRBV7-9 and TRBJ2-1, with 16 positions matching TRBD2. V lost 5 bases to trimming and J lost 2 bases; unmatched junction nucleotides: 9. CDR1 and CDR2 (germline): SEHNR, FQNEAQ (reference sequence). The length of the CDR3 is 19 residues. Here the CDR3 reads CASSAGLAGGPGAYNEQFF. CDR3 nucleotides: TGTGCCAGCAGCGCGGGACTAGCGGGAGGGCCCGGGGCCTACAATGAGCAGTTCTTC.

The chain links TRBV29-1 to TRBJ2-7; 8 bases map to TRBD2. The V gene's germline CDR1 is SQVTM and CDR2 ANQGSEA. V shed 0 bases, J shed 4 bases, and the junction held 5 bases outside the gene matches. The CDR3 runs 14 residues. CDR3 in DNA: TGCAGCGTTGAAGATCAGTCTAGCGGGTACGAGCAGTACTTC. Its translation is CSVEDQSSGYEQYF.

The chain joins TRBV5-1 to TRBJ2-7, with 8 bases fitting TRBD1. V lost 4 bases and J lost 4; bases outside the gene matches: 7. Germline lookup yields CDR1 SGHRS and CDR2 YFSETQ. The CDR3 length is 14 residues. The CDR3 protein is CASSRSGQAYEQYF. The CDR3 nucleotides are TGCGCCAGCAGCCGCTCGGGACAGGCTTACGAGCAGTACTTC. Supplemented by reference TRBV5-1 and TRBJ2-7, the full variable domain reads KAGVTQTPRYLIKTRGQQVTLSCSPISGHRSVSWYQQTPGQGLQFLFEYFSETQRNKGNFPGRFSGRQFSNSRSEMNVSTLELGDSALYLCASSRSGQAYEQYFGPGTRLTVT.

This clone has more than one count but fewer than ten. The chain links TRBV30 to TRBJ1-5, with D perhaps TRBD1 (6 bases). Germline V gene sequence: CDR1 GTSNPN, CDR2 SVGIG (reference sequence). The CDR3 has 13 residues. The germline V and J ends were trimmed by 4 bases and 1 base, with 8 bases remaining between them. In DNA, the CDR3 is TGTGCCTGGAATCAGGGGAGCAATCAGCCCCAGCATTTT. This sequence encodes CAWNQGSNQPQHF. Based on the CDR3 plus reference TRBV30 and TRBJ1-5, the full variable domain is SQTIHQWPATLVQPVGSPLSLECTVEGTSNPNLYWYRQAAGRGLQLLFYSVGIGQISSEVPQNLSASRPQDRQFILSSKKLLLSDSGFYLCAWNQGSNQPQHFGDGTRLSIL.

DNA of the CDR3: TGTGCCAGCAGTGATGGCAGGGGAAATCAGCCCCAGCATTTT. Translation gives CASSDGRGNQPQHF. The chain has TRBV2 and TRBJ1-5; D is perhaps TRBD1 (6 bases). V lost 3 bases to trimming and J lost 4 bases, with 10 bases between them. The CDR3 length is 14 residues. In germline, CDR1 is SNHLY, CDR2 FYNNEI.

This clone was seen only a few times. The chain couples TRBV2 to TRBJ1-4, with 7 bases matching TRBD1. The CDR3 has 15 amino acids. Looked up from germline, CDR1 is SNHLY and CDR2 is FYNNEI. J gave up 3 bases and V 6 bases, and 7 bases lay outside the gene matches. The CDR3 here is CASRETGVPNEKLFF. CDR3 nucleotides: TGTGCCAGCAGAGAAACAGGGGTCCCTAATGAAAAACTGTTTTTT.

The J gene is TRBJ2-6, the V gene TRBV19; 8 bases are a match to TRBD1. Germline V gives CDR1 LNHDA, CDR2 SQIVND (reference sequence). CDR3 length: 18 amino acids. Trimming removed 5 bases from V and 2 bases from J; junction bases left unmatched: 11. The CDR3 loop reads CASSSPGTGFTGANVLTF. CDR3 in DNA: TGTGCCAGTAGTTCGCCCGGGACAGGCTTCACTGGGGCCAACGTCCTGACTTTC. Drawing the rest from reference TRBV19 and TRBJ2-6, the complete variable domain is DGGITQSPKYLFRKEGQNVTLSCEQNLNHDAMYWYRQDPGQGLRLIYYSQIVNDFQKGDIAEGYSVSREKKESFPLTVTSAQKNPTAFYLCASSSPGTGFTGANVLTFGAGSRLTVL.

This chain connects TRBV6-1 to TRBJ2-3; tentative D call: TRBD1 (6 bases). CDR3 length: 14 amino acids. Germline assignment: CDR1 MNHNS and CDR2 SASEGT. V was cut by 5 bases and J by 1 base, with 10 bases left in between. CDR3 protein: CASSWSGGTDTQYF. CDR3 sequence (DNA): TGTGCCAGCAGTTGGTCAGGGGGCACAGATACGCAGTATTTT.